The 18 T cell receptor beta chains in this list originate from one sample, sequenced in a study of cytomegalovirus exposure and HLA in healthy donors. The PCR was carried out with 60 Vbeta primers and 13 Jbeta primers. Only in-frame clones appear in the TCRdb table, and some are missing; sequencing was by immunoSEQ multiplex PCR. The sample has approximately 110,000 clones, 77% seen once. Sequencing was done on a sample of PBMCs. The origin of the receptors is a human donor in good health.

The chain joins TRBV9 to TRBJ2-3, with D maybe TRBD1 (6 bases). The germline gives CDR1 SGDLS, CDR2 YYNGEE. CDR3 size: 15 residues. V dropped 0 bases and J dropped 2 bases, with 10 bases sitting between them. The CDR3 nucleotides read TGTGCCAGCAGCGTAGGGGGACAAACCACAGATACGCAGTATTTT. Translating it yields CASSVGGQTTDTQYF.

The genes are TRBV28 and TRBJ2-3; the D gene is possibly TRBD2 (6 bases). This CDR3 comprises 15 residues. Germline values: CDR1 MDHEN, CDR2 SYDVKM. Deletions cut 5 bases from V and 1 base from J, with 13 bases between. As DNA, the CDR3 is TGTGCCAGCAGTGCCCGGGAGCCCCGCACAGATACGCAGTATTTT. Translating it yields CASSAREPRTDTQYF.

V is TRBV14 and J is TRBJ1-2; D might be TRBD1 (5 bases). V was pared by 4 bases and J by 5 bases, with 8 bases between. This CDR3 region has 12 residues. Germline CDR1 reads SGHDN; CDR2 reads FVKESK. The DNA for the CDR3 is TGTGCCAGCAGCCCGGGACTTTATGGCTACACCTTC. This codes for CASSPGLYGYTF.

V is TRBV10-3 and J is TRBJ2-5; 11 nucleotides agree with TRBD2. The CDR3 runs to 16 residues. V shed 2 bases, J shed 7 bases, and the junction held 9 bases outside the gene matches. Germline-derived CDR1 and CDR2 are ENHRY and SYGVKD. The CDR3 spells CAISENLAGGGGTQYF. The CDR3 region has the DNA TGTGCCATCAGTGAGAACCTAGCGGGAGGTGGTGGGACCCAGTACTTC.

This clone occurred once. The V call is TRBV19, the J call TRBJ2-2; 9 bases fit TRBD2. CDR1 is LNHDA and CDR2 is SQIVND in the germline V gene (reference sequence). Losses at the gene ends were 8 bases for V and 6 bases for J; bases not matched to a gene: 10. The CDR3 spans 15 residues. CDR3 sequence reads: CASRGRGQGAGELFF. The CDR3, as DNA: TGTGCCAGTCGCGGGAGGGGGCAGGGGGCCGGGGAGCTGTTTTTT.

The rearrangement uses TRBV10-3 and TRBJ2-6, with a weak D call TRBD1 (6 bases). The CDR3 contains 17 residues. The germline CDR1 and CDR2 sequences are ENHRY and SYGVKD. Trimming took 2 bases from V and 0 from J, leaving 11 bases between them. The CDR3 region has the DNA TGTGCCATCAGTGAGCAGACAGGACCCTCTGGGGCCAACGTCCTGACTTTC. It yields the protein CAISEQTGPSGANVLTF.

On this clone itself: The same CDR3 is also encoded by other DNA sequences in this sample. The CDR3 DNA follows: TGTGCCAGCAGTTATTCGCGAGAACAGGGGTTAGAGACCCAGTACTTC. This translates into CASSYSREQGLETQYF. The V call is TRBV6-5, the J call TRBJ2-5, with 7 bases lining up with TRBD1. Trimming at V came to 3 bases and at J to 4 bases, leaving 11 bases not matched to a gene. Germline V CDR1 and CDR2: MNHEY, SVGAGI. The CDR3 spans 16 residues.

The rearrangement uses TRBV5-1 and TRBJ2-7; 7 bases match TRBD2. This CDR3 contains 18 residues. Germline values: CDR1 SGHRS, CDR2 YFSETQ. V gave up 4 bases and J gave up 1 base; unmatched junction bases: 17. Here the CDR3 reads CASSLVDRSGPTSYEQYF. The CDR3 region has the DNA TGCGCCAGCAGCCTCGTTGACCGTAGCGGGCCCACTTCCTACGAGCAGTACTTC.

J is TRBJ1-1 and V is TRBV6-5; the match to TRBD1 covers 7 bases. This CDR3 region has 14 residues. V lost 6 bases, J lost 1 base, and 5 bases stayed unmatched. Germline CDR1 and CDR2: MNHEY and SVGAGI. As DNA, the CDR3 is TGTGCCAGCAGCCGAGGGGGCAAGAACACTGAAGCTTTCTTT. This encodes CASSRGGKNTEAFF.

V gene TRBV15 combines with J gene TRBJ1-5; a possible D gene is TRBD1 (6 bases). Germline-derived CDR1 and CDR2 are LNHNV and YYDKDF (reference sequence). V dropped 0 bases and J dropped 4 bases, with 7 bases sitting between them. The CDR3 spans 14 residues. DNA of the CDR3: TGTGCCACCAGCAGAGAAGGGGGAAATCAGCCCCAGCATTTT. Its protein is CATSREGGNQPQHF.

The V and J genes are TRBV29-1 and TRBJ2-1; D might be TRBD2 (7 bases). Per the germline V gene, CDR1 is SQVTM and CDR2 is ANQGSEA. The CDR3 covers 13 residues. Trimming shortened V by 5 bases and J by 9 bases, and 17 bases separated the two germline ends. The CDR3 DNA sequence: TGCAGCGTTCTGAGGGGGAGGGGGGGTGAGCAGTTCTTC. Its protein is CSVLRGRGGEQFF.

This rearrangement joins TRBV18 to TRBJ1-2, with 7 bases fitting TRBD1. With V trimmed by 3 bases and J by 10 bases, 5 bases remained unmatched. The CDR3 length is 12 residues. Germline V gene sequence: CDR1 KGHSH, CDR2 LQKENI. This CDR3 reads CASSPDRIDYTF. In DNA form, the CDR3 reads TGTGCCAGCTCACCGGACAGGATAGACTACACCTTC.

The chain is built from TRBV6-1 and TRBJ1-2, with 8 bases identical to TRBD1. The ends lost 4 bases at V and 1 base at J; junction bases unmatched: 8. From germline, CDR1 is MNHNS and CDR2 SASEGT. The CDR3 length is 16 residues. CDR3 in DNA: TGTGCCAGCAGTGGCCCAGGACAGGGCCATAACTATGGCTACACCTTC. It is translated as CASSGPGQGHNYGYTF.

This rearrangement joins TRBV18 to TRBJ2-7; 9 nucleotides align to TRBD1. Germline values: CDR1 KGHSH, CDR2 LQKENI. The CDR3 is made up of 15 amino acids. V was clipped by 2 bases and J by 1 base; unmatched bases: 3. The CDR3 bases are TGTGCCAGCTCACCAGCCGGGACAGGGTCCTACGAGCAGTACTTC. It translates to CASSPAGTGSYEQYF.

The chain couples TRBV19 to TRBJ1-2; TRBD1 aligns across 7 bases. Losses at the gene ends were 5 bases for V and 2 bases for J; bases not matched to a gene: 14. Germline V CDR1 and CDR2: LNHDA, SQIVND (reference sequence). The CDR3 contains 17 residues. The CDR3 is CASSPRRRQGANYGYTF. CDR3 bases: TGTGCCAGTAGTCCACGTCGAAGACAGGGAGCGAACTATGGCTACACCTTC.

The chain's CDR3 is CASSPTPPMGPAKNIQYF. The CDR3 DNA is TGTGCCAGCTCACCCACACCCCCGATGGGGCCCGCCAAAAACATTCAGTACTTC. V gene TRBV18 combines with J gene TRBJ2-4; the D gene is possibly TRBD1 (5 bases). Trimming pared 3 bases from V and 1 base from J, leaving 19 bases between. CDR3 length: 18 amino acids. Germline CDR1 and CDR2: KGHSH and LQKENI.

V and J are TRBV10-2 and TRBJ1-1; unclear D gene. Trimming stripped 5 bases from V and 1 base from J, with 14 bases between. The CDR3 sequence is 15 residues long. Germline values: CDR1 WSHSY, CDR2 SAAADI. This chain's CDR3 is CASSHKLTQNTEAFF. The CDR3 bases are TGCGCCAGCAGTCATAAATTGACACAGAACACTGAAGCTTTCTTT.

The chain carries TRBV12-5 and TRBJ2-5; TRBD1 agrees at 7 bases. Per germline, CDR1 LGHNT and CDR2 FRNRAP. Trimming removed 7 bases from V and 0 bases from J; junction bases left unmatched: 8. The CDR3 length is 15 residues. In nucleotides, the CDR3 is TGTGCTAGTGCCCGGGACAGAGCTTACCAAGAGACCCAGTACTTC. This codes for CASARDRAYQETQYF.